The text below deals with one TCR beta chain. The antigen it recognizes is unknown. Base-call qualities are not available, and no considerably larger clone is one nucleotide away. The data stem from a study of blood T cell repertoires in COVID-19 (TCRdb year 2020). With regard to the full study: Samples from collaborators originated in the United States, Italy and Spain and spanned both the acute and convalescent phases of COVID-19. The material from the prospective study consisted of cDNA or gDNA derived from T cells, B-cell-depleted T cells, or PBMCs. The dataset comprised deeply sampled blood TCRbeta repertoires from subjects exposed to, actively infected with, or recovered from COVID-19. The repertoires were released in a freely available public database intended as a resource for research on the immune response to SARS-CoV-2. Samples came from the ongoing ImmuneRACE study (first 160 participants) plus 1,254 subjects from 6 global collaborators. A de-identified subject ID, COVID-19 status, age in years and sex were almost always included in the sample metadata. HLA class I and class II types, where available, came from metadata supplied by the sample provider rather than from assay-based typing.

The junction carries 15 bases between V and J, which are trimmed by 6 bases and 4 bases respectively. The germline V gene (reference sequence) supplies CDR1 LNHDA and CDR2 SQIVND. There are 15 amino acids in the CDR3, from cysteine to phenylalanine inclusive. This entry keeps only the CDR3 DNA: 45 bases, framed from base 1. TCRbeta CDR3 regions were amplified from genomic DNA using the immunoSEQ Assay, a bias-controlled multiplex PCR. Per the authors' processing: Within the assay, amplification of reference gene primers was used to estimate how many nucleated cells each sample contained. To quantify the absolute abundance of each unique TCRbeta CDR3 rearrangement, sequence reads were collapsed and filtered. Productive Simpson clonality was computed per sample as the square root of Simpson's diversity index over productive rearrangements. TCRdb retrieved this table from immuneACCESS and kept in-frame rearrangements only. Not all clones are present; in checked studies, unresolved V genes account for under half, and no reason is known for the remainder. The V and J calls and the clone size are those of that table, but D and trimming were determined from the DNA. This sample lists a few hundred thousand clones; about four fifths were detected once. The top ten clonotypes cover about 3% of the sample.

The collaborating institutions used their own protocols to collect whole blood in K2EDTA tubes. For TCRbeta analysis, collaborator samples were shipped as frozen whole blood, as isolated PBMCs, or as DNA extracted from either sample type. On the study overall, not on this receptor specifically: Clinical and demographic metadata were provided uncurated, with the amount varying by source and participant.

What was sequenced was peripheral blood. The receptor comes from a woman aged 18 to 35 with acute or convalescent COVID-19. The sequence links TRBV19 to TRBJ1-4; matching of 5 bases hints at TRBD1 as the D gene. The sequenced DNA is TGTGCCAGTAGCCCTAGGGGTCCCCTTAATGAAAAACTGTTTTTT. This sequence encodes CASSPRGPLNEKLFF.